The 19 T cell receptor beta chains in this list originate from one sample, sequenced in a study of CXCR3-negative and CXCR3-positive naive CD8 T cells (dated by TCRdb to between 2018 and 2020). Their specific antigens are unknown. These reads were obtained on a NextSeq 550. The Human TCR Profiling Kit (MiLaboratory) was used to make UMI-labeled 5' RACE TRB cDNA libraries. One entry per CDR3 protein sequence results from the TCRdb reprocessing of the reads, with DNA left out. The data table for this sample lists more than 100,000 distinct CDR3 sequences. 0.4% to 0.5% of the sample comes from the top ten. What the authors observed across the whole study: Compared with CXCR3-negative naive cells, CXCR3-positive naive cells had TRB CDR3s with higher hydrophobicity (lower Kidera factor 4), lower energy, and higher strength and volume indices.

The sequenced material came from naive CXCR3+ CD8+ T cells from blood. The sample's cell subset or site label is to be understood as: CD45RO-CCR7+CD27+CD95- naive CD8+ T cells expressing CXCR3 (TNR3+). The receptors stem from a human donor in good health. Some clones in this sample may be carry-over from other donors' samples.

The rearrangement joins TRBV29-1 to TRBJ2-3. CDR1 and CDR2 from the germline V gene are SQVTM and ANQGSEA. The CDR3 runs 13 residues. CDR3 sequence: CSVYADWTDTQYF.

The chain joins TRBV19 to TRBJ1-1. This CDR3 is 15 amino acids long. From germline, CDR1 is LNHDA and CDR2 SQIVND (reference sequence). The CDR3 is CASSPYTGGRTEAFF.

The V call is TRBV4-1, the J call TRBJ1-1. The CDR3 extends over 13 amino acids. Germline V CDR1 and CDR2: MGHRA, YSYEKL. CDR3 in amino acids: CASSQERQTEAFF.

This chain connects TRBV10-3 to TRBJ1-4; no DNA is available, so the TRBD1 call from TCRdb remains unchecked. Germline V CDR1 and CDR2: ENHRY, SYGVKD. The CDR3 extends over 16 amino acids. CDR3 amino acids: CAISAGTGGVGEKLFF.

The chain couples TRBV7-9 to TRBJ2-7; TCRdb reports TRBD2, a call that lacks DNA to check it against. Germline CDR1 is SEHNR and CDR2 is FQNEAQ (reference sequence). The CDR3 spans 16 residues. This chain's CDR3 is CASSHPRLAGGYEQYF.

The V and J genes are TRBV29-1 and TRBJ2-1; TCRdb lists TRBD2, though no DNA is available to test this call. The germline V gene encodes CDR1 SQVTM and CDR2 ANQGSEA. This CDR3 is 17 amino acids long. This CDR3 is CSVEGSDTSGGGSEQFF.

V usage is TRBV4-1 and J usage is TRBJ2-1; checking the TCRdb D call of TRBD2 is not possible without DNA. Germline loops: CDR1 MGHRA, CDR2 YSYEKL. The CDR3 extends over 15 amino acids. CDR3 loop: CASSQQPLESNEQFF.

This chain links TRBV10-3 with TRBJ2-2; TCRdb indicates TRBD1, and absent DNA this call remains unverified. The CDR3 is made up of 17 amino acids. Germline-derived CDR1 and CDR2 are ENHRY and SYGVKD. The CDR3 reads CAISYQGAPPNTGELFF.

CDR3 residues: CASSKRYRSYEQYF. The chain carries TRBV21-1 and TRBJ2-7. TRBV21-1 has pseudogene status. This CDR3 contains 14 residues.

V gene TRBV10-2 combines with J gene TRBJ2-5; TCRdb's D call, TRBD1, is unchecked because there is no DNA. This CDR3 region has 15 residues. The germline CDR1 and CDR2 sequences are WSHSY and SAAADI. The CDR3 sequence is CATSSGVPSWETQYF.

The CDR3 region is CASSFGTSGRFGETQYF. The rearrangement links TRBV5-1 to TRBJ2-5; the D call of TRBD2 rests on TCRdb alone, since no DNA is present to check it. The length of the CDR3 is 17 residues. Germline V lookup: CDR1 SGHRS, CDR2 YFSETQ. The variable domain in full, with the rest retrieved from reference TRBV5-1 and TRBJ2-5, is KAGVTQTPRYLIKTRGQQVTLSCSPISGHRSVSWYQQTPGQGLQFLFEYFSETQRNKGNFPGRFSGRQFSNSRSEMNVSTLELGDSALYLCASSFGTSGRFGETQYFGPGTRLLVL.

The chain links TRBV4-3 to TRBJ2-7. Germline V gives CDR1 LGHNA, CDR2 YSLEER. This CDR3 contains 15 residues. CDR3 region: CASSQDRTEAYEQYF.

V usage is TRBV25-1 and J usage is TRBJ2-7; TCRdb indicates TRBD2, and absent DNA this call remains unverified. The germline CDR1 and CDR2 sequences are MGHDK and SYGVNS. This CDR3 is built from 14 residues. The CDR3 loop is CASSEGGRLNEQYF.

The rearrangement joins TRBV7-6 to TRBJ2-3; TCRdb outputs TRBD1, but without DNA this stays unchecked. Germline CDR1 reads SGHVS; CDR2 reads FNYEAQ. This CDR3 comprises 16 residues. The CDR3: CASRSETGASTDTQYF.

The chain's CDR3 is CASSLVGTGGLTVDEQFF. The rearrangement links TRBV27 to TRBJ2-1; TCRdb designates TRBD1, a call that cannot be tested without DNA. The CDR3 loop spans 18 amino acids. Germline V gene sequence: CDR1 MNHEY, CDR2 SMNVEV (reference sequence).

V usage is TRBV12-1 and J usage is TRBJ2-5; TCRdb lists TRBD1, though no DNA is available to test this call. TRBV12-1 constitutes a pseudogene. The CDR3 length is 16 residues. CDR3: CASNLRDGHNQETQYF.

This chain connects TRBV19 to TRBJ1-5; TCRdb designates TRBD1, a call that cannot be tested without DNA. The length of the CDR3 is 16 residues. The germline V gene has CDR1 LNHDA and CDR2 SQIVND (reference sequence). The chain's CDR3 is CASSPRTAISNQPQHF. Complete variable domain (other parts from reference TRBV19 and TRBJ1-5): DGGITQSPKYLFRKEGQNVTLSCEQNLNHDAMYWYRQDPGQGLRLIYYSQIVNDFQKGDIAEGYSVSREKKESFPLTVTSAQKNPTAFYLCASSPRTAISNQPQHFGDGTRLSIL.

The chain combines TRBV19 with TRBJ2-1; the D call from TCRdb, TRBD2, cannot be confirmed without DNA. CDR1 is LNHDA and CDR2 is SQIVND in the germline V gene (reference sequence). This CDR3 has 16 residues. CDR3 loop: CASSIATRGTYNEQFF.

The chain links TRBV25-1 to TRBJ2-7. The CDR3 sequence is 13 residues long. Germline V gene sequence: CDR1 MGHDK, CDR2 SYGVNS. CDR3 residues: CASSERYSYEQYF.